Listed below are T cell receptor beta chains from one sample, sequenced in a study of CD8 T cells in ankylosing spondylitis. A single record per CDR3 protein comes from TCRdb applying MiXCR to the 5' RACE reads. The table has approximately 300,000 distinct CDR3 sequences, 20% seen once; the top ten hold 7.5% to 9.5%. What was sequenced was blood, either unsorted or a sorted T cell fraction (not recorded which). The receptors derive from a male donor with ankylosing spondylitis or in good health (not recorded which). The CDR3 runs from the conserved cysteine through the conserved F or W.

cdr3_length j_call v_call cdr3_aa
14 TRBJ2-5 TRBV29-1 CSVEVPAWGETQYF
11 TRBJ1-2 TRBV7-9 CACWVLNGYTF
18 TRBJ2-2 TRBV9 CASSVEYGTVGNTGELFF
14 TRBJ1-1 TRBV18 CASSPAAMNTEAFF
16 TRBJ2-3 TRBV6-1 CASRKRTSGSADTQYF
16 TRBJ2-3 TRBV5-6 CASSRQRTGVTDTQYF
11 TRBJ2-5 TRBV20-1 CSGQTGETQYF
18 TRBJ2-2 TRBV5-1 CASSLEGGQPRGSGELFF
14 TRBJ1-5 TRBV12-3/TRBV12-4 CASSTGTATQPQHF
14 TRBJ2-2 TRBV7-6 CASTKGTTFGELFF
13 TRBJ2-1 TRBV12-3/TRBV12-4 CASSLTSLSEQFF
14 TRBJ1-5 TRBV20-1 CSARWTGDNQPQHF
18 TRBJ2-2 TRBV28 CASTSPARQGKNTGELFF